This passage covers 9 T cell receptor beta chains from one sample sequenced in a study of neurological immune-mediated disorders. Using its own MiXCR run on the 5' RACE reads, TCRdb lists one record per CDR3 protein. The sample lists fewer than 45,000 distinct CDR3 sequences, roughly 6.3% occurring once. Sequencing was performed on CD4+ T cells from blood. The receptors shown here come from a woman aged 40 to 55 in good health.

This clonotype was seen at least ten times. The chain employs TRBV29-1 and TRBJ2-1; 8 bases map to TRBD1. The V gene end was trimmed by 6 bases and the J gene end by 3 bases; junction bases not matched to a gene: 1. The germline V gene has CDR1 SQVTM and CDR2 ANQGSEA. The CDR3 runs 12 residues. In nucleotides, the CDR3 is TGCAGCGTCGGACAGGGCTACAATGAGCAGTTCTTC. Its protein is CSVGQGYNEQFF.

There are many counts of this clonotype. V gene TRBV15 combines with J gene TRBJ1-5; D unresolved. Germline CDR1 is LNHNV and CDR2 is YYDKDF (reference sequence). CDR3 length equals 12 residues. V lost 5 bases, J lost 3 bases, and 5 bases lay in between. The CDR3 DNA is TGTGCCACCAGCGCGCTCAATCAGCCCCAGCATTTT. Amino acids: CATSALNQPQHF.

This clonotype was counted at least ten times. This chain joins TRBV4-2 and TRBJ2-5; D may match TRBD1 or TRBD2 (5 bases each). The CDR3 consists of 14 residues. Germline V CDR1 and CDR2: LGHNA, YNFKEQ. V was pared by 3 bases and J by 9 bases, with 17 bases between. The DNA for the CDR3 is TGTGCCAGCAGCCAGGGGGTCTATGGAGTGGCCCAGTACTTC. Its protein is CASSQGVYGVAQYF.

About this clonotype: The CDR3 does not end in the conserved phenylalanine or tryptophan, so this is likely a read error. V gene TRBV7-2 combines with J gene TRBJ1-1; no clear D gene. The CDR3 is made up of 13 amino acids. Germline values: CDR1 SGHTA, CDR2 FQGNSA. In nucleotides, the CDR3 is TGTGTCAGCAGCCTTTGGCTCAGCACTGAAGCTTTCTGT. It translates to CVSSLWLSTEAFC.

There are many counts of this clonotype. The gene calls are TRBV3-1 and TRBJ2-1, with 11 bases aligning to TRBD2. The germline gives CDR1 LGHDT, CDR2 YNNKEL (reference sequence). This CDR3 spans 21 amino acids. Trimming cost V 4 bases and J 1 base; bases outside gene matches: 18. The CDR3 loop is CASSPLLTGELAGASYNEQFF. The CDR3 DNA reads as TGTGCCAGCAGCCCCCTTTTGACAGGGGAACTAGCGGGAGCGTCCTACAATGAGCAGTTCTTC.

This clonotype was detected many times. The CDR3 nucleotides are TGCGCCAGCAACCAGGCTTCCATGAACACTGAAGCTTTCTTT. It specifies CASNQASMNTEAFF. The rearrangement uses TRBV5-1 and TRBJ1-1; no firm D call. Germline V gives CDR1 SGHRS, CDR2 YFSETQ. This CDR3 contains 14 residues. V was clipped by 6 bases and J by 0 bases, with 12 bases between them.

This clonotype showed up many times. The chain couples TRBV12-3 or TRBV12-4 to TRBJ1-2; 7 bases fit TRBD1. This CDR3 comprises 16 residues. Trimming removed 5 bases from V and 3 bases from J; junction bases left unmatched: 12. CDR3 in amino acids: CASSRRSGTADYGYTF. The CDR3 DNA follows: TGTGCCAGCAGTCGCCGATCCGGGACAGCCGACTATGGCTACACCTTC.

There are many counts of this clonotype. This chain joins TRBV20-1 and TRBJ2-1, with 9 bases matching TRBD2. The junction had 11 bases not matched to a gene; V was cut back by 5 bases and J by 9 bases. The germline CDR1 and CDR2 sequences are DFQATT and SNEGSKA (reference sequence). CDR3 length: 14 amino acids. The CDR3 spells CSAAPAGGLGEQFF. The CDR3 coding sequence is TGCAGTGCTGCTCCTGCGGGAGGGCTCGGTGAGCAGTTCTTC.

This clonotype was counted at least ten times. The DNA of the CDR3 is TGCAGCGTTCGGACAGGGGTTGACGAGCAGTACTTC. Its translation is CSVRTGVDEQYF. The chain joins TRBV29-1 to TRBJ2-7, with TRBD1 matching over 9 bases. V lost 5 bases, J lost 5 bases, and 4 bases stayed unmatched. CDR1 is SQVTM and CDR2 is ANQGSEA in the germline V gene. The CDR3 extends over 12 amino acids.